This T cell receptor (beta chain) was retrieved from a study of shared clonotypes between healthy human individuals. Study as a whole: Aged 18 to 49, the donors were two women and three men.

The method was immunoSEQ multiplex PCR; TCRdb's version includes in-frame clones alone and lacks a portion of them. Of approximately 980,000 clones in the sample, about three quarters were seen once. The CDR3 totals 15 residues. V trimming: 5 bases; J trimming: 8 bases; junction bases outside the gene matches: 7. The germline V gene encodes CDR1 MDHEN and CDR2 SYDVKM. This clonotype was obtained from a man aged 18 to 30 in good health. The sequencing sample was made of memory CD4+ T cells sorted from blood. Subset reported: CD45RA-negative fraction. V and J are TRBV28 and TRBJ1-4; TRBD1 matches at 11 bases. CDR3 bases: TGTGCCAGCAGTGGAGCCGGGACAGGGGGAGAAAAACTGTTTTTT. Protein sequence: CASSGAGTGGEKLFF.